A selection of T cell receptor beta chains follows, all from one sample in a study of CD8+CD57+ T cells in acquired aplastic anemia. MiXCR, run by TCRdb on the reads, gives a single entry per CDR3 protein. The sample records 450,000 to 550,000 distinct CDR3 sequences, roughly 34% being singletons. Source material: sorted CD4+, CD8+, or CD8+CD57+ T cells (not recorded which) from PBMCs. These receptors came from a human donor with aplastic anemia. CDR3s leave out the opening cysteine and the closing phenylalanine or tryptophan. Each record gives: V gene, D gene, CDR3 protein. The D gene is left open where the match is weak.

v_call: TRBV4-3
d_call: TRBD1
cdr3_aa: ASSHTDRGSSGYT

v_call: TRBV20-1
d_call: -
cdr3_aa: SARAWTISYNEQF

v_call: TRBV3-1
d_call: -
cdr3_aa: ASSQVGGREGGYT

v_call: TRBV10-2
d_call: TRBD2
cdr3_aa: ASSEPSGGGFFTDTQY

v_call: TRBV7-6
d_call: TRBD2
cdr3_aa: ASSSIAGGAYNEQF

v_call: TRBV7-2
d_call: TRBD1
cdr3_aa: ASSDILQGASSPLH

v_call: TRBV2
d_call: -
cdr3_aa: ASRLASSYNEQF

v_call: TRBV19
d_call: TRBD1
cdr3_aa: ASSTTGAVQPQH

v_call: TRBV5-4
d_call: -
cdr3_aa: ASSSPLGRLWEQF

v_call: TRBV2
d_call: TRBD2
cdr3_aa: ASSQAGGHHEQF

v_call: TRBV20-1
d_call: -
cdr3_aa: SARDHGGGYT

v_call: TRBV20-1
d_call: TRBD2
cdr3_aa: SARTSGAGDTQY

v_call: TRBV7-4
d_call: -
cdr3_aa: ASSQQRNYGYT

v_call: TRBV2
d_call: TRBD2
cdr3_aa: ASKTSGWQETQY

v_call: TRBV6-1
d_call: -
cdr3_aa: ASSRGGELF

v_call: TRBV7-2
d_call: -
cdr3_aa: ASSLEQSYEQY

v_call: TRBV7-2
d_call: -
cdr3_aa: ASRQGPSGGYT

v_call: TRBV7-2
d_call: TRBD1
cdr3_aa: ASSLTGGSGEQY

v_call: TRBV7-2
d_call: TRBD1
cdr3_aa: ASRTGGAAGEQY

v_call: TRBV7-3
d_call: -
cdr3_aa: ASSSPGTTDTQY

v_call: TRBV12-3/TRBV12-4
d_call: -
cdr3_aa: ASAGTAFNEKLF

v_call: TRBV29-1
d_call: -
cdr3_aa: SAAASSYEQY

v_call: TRBV11-2
d_call: -
cdr3_aa: ASSSGHLNYGYT

v_call: TRBV19
d_call: -
cdr3_aa: ASSPPGRFMNTEAF

v_call: TRBV30
d_call: -
cdr3_aa: ASTGLSGNTIY

v_call: TRBV20-1
d_call: -
cdr3_aa: SASGRSYEQY

v_call: TRBV19
d_call: TRBD1
cdr3_aa: ASSVRDRDYGYT

v_call: TRBV7-9
d_call: TRBD1
cdr3_aa: ASILRDRGHDSYT

v_call: TRBV14
d_call: -
cdr3_aa: ASSPSEAGGYT

v_call: TRBV20-1
d_call: -
cdr3_aa: SARVRWDQPQH

v_call: TRBV2
d_call: TRBD1
cdr3_aa: ASSEDRDIGQPQH

v_call: TRBV7-7
d_call: -
cdr3_aa: ANVKPATNEKLF

v_call: TRBV20-1
d_call: -
cdr3_aa: SALGVRGRAPGELF

v_call: TRBV15
d_call: -
cdr3_aa: ATSRLRVSRETQY

v_call: TRBV28
d_call: TRBD2
cdr3_aa: ASSPSGRADEQF

v_call: TRBV24-1
d_call: TRBD2
cdr3_aa: ATSDGGGADNEQF

v_call: TRBV2
d_call: -
cdr3_aa: ASSERREAF

v_call: TRBV5-1
d_call: TRBD1
cdr3_aa: ASSMTGGEVETQY

v_call: TRBV2
d_call: -
cdr3_aa: ASSVEAPGANVLT

v_call: TRBV5-6
d_call: -
cdr3_aa: ASSLKDLSDQETQY

v_call: TRBV7-2
d_call: -
cdr3_aa: ASSAGTDTCEQY

v_call: TRBV7-8
d_call: -
cdr3_aa: ASSQSETGYT